This TCR beta chain originates from a study of T-cell memory formation after mild COVID-19. TCRdb fed the 5' RACE reads into MiXCR, producing one record per CDR3 protein. In the table there are 250,000 to 300,000 distinct CDR3 sequences, about a sixth of which are singletons. This CDR3 comprises 14 residues. With V trimmed by 11 bases and J by 6 bases, 10 bases remained unmatched. CDR1 MGHRA and CDR2 YSYEKL come from the germline V gene. In its sample, this clonotype was seen a few times. The target antigen is unknown. Study-level results: CD4+ contracting clones lay mainly in CM and EM, CD8+ ones in EMRA. CD4/CD8 balance characterized clones contracting day 15 to 85, and CD4+ skew characterized later expanders. Cross-reactive memory apparently joined, as some responding clones appeared in pre-infection memory.

The J gene is TRBJ2-3, the V gene TRBV4-1, with 11 bases lining up with TRBD2. Sequencing used PBMCs or a T cell subset sorted from them (not recorded which). The clonotype comes from a man between 18 and 29 years old who had mild COVID-19 (a few samples of this study predate the infection). Cell type and time point are not known. The CDR3 sequence is CAVGSGGASDTQYF. The CDR3 coding sequence is TGCGCCGTAGGTAGCGGGGGGGCCTCCGATACGCAGTATTTT.